This TCR beta chain stems from a study of blood T cells in healthy people across ages. Study results and caveats: Relative to aged donors, long-lived donors carried more naive CD4+ cells and displayed higher diversity.

With regard to this clonotype: Its antigen is unidentified. With a much larger clone just one base away, this may be a read error.

CDR3 length: 16 amino acids. Germline V gene data show CDR1 as SGDLS and CDR2 as YYNGEE. Next came a second PCR, run for about 7 to 12 cycles, which used a sample-barcoded 5' primer along with a J-beta primer mix. TCRdb ran MiXCR on the 5' RACE reads and lists one entry per CDR3 protein. Among roughly 1,700,000 distinct CDR3 sequences listed, about 28% were seen once. Sequencing was performed on blood. This rearrangement joins TRBV9 to TRBJ2-1; TRBD2 might be the D (5 bases). The source of this sequence is a woman in her thirties in good health. Here the CDR3 DNA reads TGTGCCAGCAGCGTAGGGTTTGGGAGCTCCCACAATGAGCAGTTCTTC. It yields the protein CASSVGFGSSHNEQFF.